This T cell receptor (beta chain) came from a study of a mutant IDH1 vaccine in newly diagnosed glioma. Turning to the study itself: Treated individuals were around 60% male and approximately 38% female, averaging about 42 years of age. Patients previously underwent radiotherapy, temozolomide, or both, and most underwent both. Study-level findings and limits: Pseudoprogression apparently lacked any relation to changes in top peripheral T cell clonotypes.

The table came from immunoSEQ multiplex PCR; TCRdb's copy has only in-frame clones and leaves some out. The sample lists 55,000 to 70,000 clones, about 86% occurring once. Noted time point: baseline, week 1 (first vaccination visit). Noted treatment: pre-vaccination baseline after standard-of-care therapy. Donors had new WHO grade 3 or 4 IDH1-mutant, ATRX-lost astrocytomas. Losses at the gene ends were 3 bases for V and 1 base for J; bases not matched to a gene: 6. Germline loops: CDR1 MNHNS, CDR2 SASEGT. The CDR3 sequence is 16 residues long. As concerns this clone: Its specificity is unknown.

The rearrangement uses TRBV6-1 and TRBJ1-2, with 9 bases matching TRBD1. The material sequenced was PBMCs, taken from a glioma patient treated with radiotherapy, temozolomide or both. The sequence derives from a man aged 25 to 45 with glioma. This CDR3 is CASSDGTGYNNYGYTF. Written as DNA, the CDR3 is TGTGCCAGCAGTGATGGGACAGGGTACAATAACTATGGCTACACCTTC.